This is a list of T cell receptor beta chains from one sample in a study of T cells after posttransplantation cyclophosphamide. Produced via immunoSEQ multiplex PCR; TCRdb's table is partial and in-frame only. The sample contains some 8,100 clones, none of them singletons. The sample consisted of PBMCs, taken after allogeneic stem cell transplant with posttransplant cyclophosphamide. Source of these receptors: a female patient aged 45 to 65 who received an allogeneic stem cell transplant from a related donor, was CMV-positive, and had no GVHD. Some T cells may have come from the graft donor. Both conserved end residues are part of each CDR3. The order of the fields is D gene, J gene, V gene, clone size, CDR3 protein, CDR3 DNA. D genes are given only for firm matches. Size values are once, few and many counts, or a class for expanded clones, and some rows have none.

D: .
J: TRBJ2-7
V: TRBV28
size: medium-sized
CDR3: CASSPPGSPGYEQYF
DNA: TGTGCCAGCAGTCCCCCCGGCAGCCCGGGCTACGAGCAGTACTTC

D: TRBD1
J: TRBJ1-1
V: TRBV5-1
size: many
CDR3: CASSQRTGSSTEAFF
DNA: TGCGCCAGCAGCCAACGGACAGGGTCCTCCACTGAAGCTTTCTTT

D: TRBD1
J: TRBJ1-1
V: TRBV5-4
size: medium-sized
CDR3: CASSLVASTGDFTEAFF
DNA: TGTGCCAGCAGCTTGGTAGCCTCGACAGGGGATTTCACTGAAGCTTTCTTT

D: .
J: TRBJ2-6
V: TRBV7-8
size: many
CDR3: CASNPLQLSGANVLTF
DNA: TGTGCCAGCAACCCGCTACAGCTCTCTGGGGCCAACGTCCTGACTTTC

D: TRBD1
J: TRBJ2-1
V: TRBV7-3
size: many
CDR3: CASSATGNDNEQFF
DNA: TGTGCCAGCAGCGCGACAGGGAACGATAATGAGCAGTTCTTC

D: TRBD2
J: TRBJ2-7
V: TRBV5-6
size: many
CDR3: CASSLGTNYEQYF
DNA: TGTGCCAGCAGCTTAGGGACTAACTACGAGCAGTACTTC

D: .
J: TRBJ1-6
V: TRBV7-6
size: few
CDR3: CASSLAAGLDNSPLHF
DNA: TGTGCCAGCAGCTTAGCCGCAGGGTTAGATAATTCACCCCTCCACTTT

D: TRBD1
J: TRBJ1-2
V: TRBV5-4
size: many
CDR3: CASSFRQGDYGYTF
DNA: TGTGCCAGCAGCTTCCGCCAGGGGGACTATGGCTACACCTTC

D: .
J: TRBJ1-3
V: TRBV14
size: many
CDR3: CASSRRIPGSGNTIYF
DNA: TGTGCCAGCAGCCGCCGCATCCCAGGCTCTGGAAACACCATATATTTT

D: .
J: TRBJ1-3
V: TRBV5-8
size: medium-sized
CDR3: CASSLAIAGAGNTIYF
DNA: TGTGCCAGCAGCTTGGCCATCGCAGGGGCTGGAAACACCATATATTTT

D: TRBD1
J: TRBJ2-7
V: TRBV10-3
size: many
CDR3: CAISEPQGQYEQYF
DNA: TGTGCCATCAGTGAACCACAGGGGCAGTACGAGCAGTACTTC

D: .
J: TRBJ2-3
V: TRBV12-3/TRBV12-4
size: many
CDR3: CASSLGASGTDTQYF
DNA: TGTGCCAGCAGTTTAGGTGCTAGCGGCACAGATACGCAGTATTTT

D: TRBD1
J: TRBJ2-1
V: TRBV28
size: many
CDR3: CASSSRDSPHHYNEQFF
DNA: TGTGCCAGCAGTTCCCGGGACAGTCCACATCATTACAATGAGCAGTTCTTC

D: .
J: TRBJ2-5
V: TRBV7-2
size: many
CDR3: CASSFGAGETQYF
DNA: TGTGCCAGCAGCTTTGGGGCCGGGGAGACCCAGTACTTC

D: .
J: TRBJ2-5
V: TRBV18
size: many
CDR3: CASSRNRPGRLETQYF
DNA: TGTGCCAGCTCACGCAACAGGCCAGGGAGATTAGAGACCCAGTACTTC

D: TRBD1
J: TRBJ2-6
V: TRBV29-1
size: many
CDR3: CSVAGDRGSGANVLTF
DNA: TGCAGCGTCGCCGGGGACAGGGGCTCTGGGGCCAACGTCCTGACTTTC

D: .
J: TRBJ1-1
V: TRBV28
size: many
CDR3: CAVRHRVDTEAFF
DNA: TGTGCCGTAAGACACAGGGTCGACACTGAAGCTTTCTTT

D: TRBD2
J: TRBJ2-2
V: TRBV19
size: many
CDR3: CAGSRSSGRMGIPSPGELFF
DNA: TGTGCCGGCAGTCGTTCTAGCGGGAGAATGGGCATCCCCTCTCCCGGGGAGCTGTTTTTT

D: TRBD2
J: TRBJ2-7
V: TRBV7-9
size: many
CDR3: CASSPGGAGGDYEQYF
DNA: TGTGCCAGCAGCCCCGGAGGAGCGGGAGGGGACTACGAGCAGTACTTC

D: .
J: TRBJ1-1
V: TRBV5-1
size: many
CDR3: CASSGEGHQNTEAFF
DNA: TGCGCCAGCAGCGGGGAGGGACACCAGAACACTGAAGCTTTCTTT

D: TRBD1
J: TRBJ1-1
V: TRBV6-2/TRBV6-3
size: many
CDR3: CASGDRGRGYTEAFF
DNA: TGTGCCAGTGGGGACAGGGGGCGCGGGTACACTGAAGCTTTCTTT

D: TRBD1
J: TRBJ1-2
V: TRBV5-1
size: many
CDR3: CASSLRQGLRGYTF
DNA: TGCGCCAGCAGCTTGCGACAGGGATTAAGGGGCTACACCTTC

D: TRBD2
J: TRBJ2-1
V: TRBV27
size: many
CDR3: CASSFFSGKTTEQFF
DNA: TGTGCCAGCAGTTTTTTTAGCGGGAAGACAACTGAGCAGTTCTTC

D: .
J: TRBJ2-1
V: TRBV5-8
size: many
CDR3: CASSFRSSYNEQFF
DNA: TGTGCCAGCAGCTTCAGGAGCTCCTACAATGAGCAGTTCTTC

D: TRBD2
J: TRBJ2-1
V: TRBV7-3
size: many
CDR3: CASSRTSRPYNEQFF
DNA: TGTGCCAGCAGCAGGACTAGCCGGCCCTACAATGAGCAGTTCTTC

D: .
J: TRBJ2-7
V: TRBV30
size: many
CDR3: CAWSVGGRRGYEQYF
DNA: TGTGCCTGGAGTGTAGGTGGCCGAAGGGGGTACGAGCAGTACTTC

D: .
J: TRBJ2-7
V: TRBV4-2
size: many
CDR3: CASSSTGYEQYF
DNA: TGTGCCAGCAGCAGTACCGGGTACGAGCAGTACTTC

D: TRBD2
J: TRBJ2-2
V: TRBV7-3
size: many
CDR3: CASSLTTSGTGELFF
DNA: TGTGCCAGCAGCTTAACGACTAGCGGGACGGGGGAGCTGTTTTTT

D: TRBD1
J: TRBJ1-2
V: TRBV6-1
size: medium-sized
CDR3: CASSLDRVANYGYTF
DNA: TGTGCCAGCAGTCTAGACAGGGTAGCTAACTATGGCTACACCTTC

D: .
J: TRBJ2-1
V: TRBV4-1
size: few
CDR3: CTSSQDDRDIINEQFF
DNA: TGCACCAGCAGCCAAGATGATCGGGACATTATAAATGAGCAGTTCTTC

D: .
J: TRBJ2-7
V: TRBV24-1
size: many
CDR3: CATSDDYPCGYEQYF
DNA: TGTGCCACCAGTGACGACTACCCCTGTGGCTACGAGCAGTACTTC

D: .
J: TRBJ1-1
V: TRBV19
size: many
CDR3: CASSMEKGISEAFF
DNA: TGTGCCAGTAGTATGGAGAAGGGGATTAGTGAAGCTTTCTTT

D: .
J: TRBJ2-5
V: TRBV28
size: many
CDR3: CASSLLAGWQTQYF
DNA: TGTGCCAGCAGTTTGTTGGCGGGGTGGCAGACCCAGTACTTC

D: TRBD2
J: TRBJ2-1
V: TRBV28
size: few
CDR3: CASSLAGEGYNEQFF
DNA: TGTGCCAGCAGCTTAGCGGGAGAGGGATACAATGAGCAGTTCTTC

D: TRBD2
J: TRBJ2-1
V: TRBV7-9
size: many
CDR3: CASSFSSGELYNEQFF
DNA: TGTGCCAGCAGCTTCAGTAGCGGGGAGTTGTACAATGAGCAGTTCTTC

D: TRBD2
J: TRBJ2-7
V: TRBV6-2/TRBV6-3
size: many
CDR3: CASSRRGGDYEQYF
DNA: TGTGCCAGCAGCCGCCGCGGGGGGGACTACGAGCAGTACTTC

D: .
J: TRBJ2-3
V: TRBV11-2
size: many
CDR3: CASSPTPKFHHRTGDTQYF
DNA: TGTGCCAGCAGCCCTACCCCCAAATTCCACCACCGCACGGGTGATACGCAGTATTTT

D: TRBD1
J: TRBJ2-2
V: TRBV7-9
size: many
CDR3: CASSPPGQANTGELFF
DNA: TGTGCCAGCAGCCCTCCGGGACAGGCAAACACCGGGGAGCTGTTTTTT

D: TRBD1
J: TRBJ1-2
V: TRBV15
size: many
CDR3: CATSRGEGGAFGYTF
DNA: TGTGCCACCAGCAGAGGAGAAGGGGGCGCCTTTGGCTACACCTTC

D: TRBD2
J: TRBJ2-3
V: TRBV7-3
size: many
CDR3: CASSLGLADYDTQYF
DNA: TGTGCCAGCAGCCTGGGACTAGCAGACTACGATACGCAGTATTTT

D: TRBD1
J: TRBJ1-5
V: TRBV12-3/TRBV12-4
size: many
CDR3: CASSQGQGGQPQHF
DNA: TGTGCCAGCAGCCAGGGACAGGGAGGCCAGCCCCAGCATTTT

D: .
J: TRBJ1-1
V: TRBV7-9
size: many
CDR3: CASSADLRDEAFF
DNA: TGTGCCAGCAGCGCGGACCTCAGGGATGAAGCTTTCTTT

D: .
J: TRBJ1-2
V: TRBV15
size: many
CDR3: CATSRDRNYGYTF
DNA: TGTGCCACCAGCAGAGACAGGAACTATGGCTACACCTTC

D: TRBD2
J: TRBJ2-5
V: TRBV7-8
size: .
CDR3: CASSSTPGLAGAQETQYF
DNA: TGTGCCAGCAGCTCTACGCCGGGACTAGCGGGAGCTCAAGAGACCCAGTACTTC

D: TRBD2
J: TRBJ2-5
V: TRBV5-5
size: .
CDR3: CASSLGLAGEETQYF
DNA: TGTGCCAGCAGCTTGGGACTAGCGGGAGAAGAGACCCAGTACTTC

D: .
J: TRBJ2-1
V: TRBV14
size: many
CDR3: CASSLGGAYNEQFF
DNA: TGTGCCAGCAGCCTTGGCGGAGCATACAATGAGCAGTTCTTC

D: .
J: TRBJ1-2
V: TRBV6-2/TRBV6-3
size: many
CDR3: CASSYGLSSYTF
DNA: TGTGCCAGCAGTTACGGTCTTTCTAGCTACACCTTC

D: .
J: TRBJ2-1
V: TRBV12-3/TRBV12-4
size: many
CDR3: CASSPPRGAGVNNEQFF
DNA: TGTGCCAGCAGCCCCCCCCGCGGAGCAGGGGTTAACAATGAGCAGTTCTTC

D: .
J: TRBJ2-7
V: TRBV19
size: many
CDR3: CASSKAQGTYEQYF
DNA: TGTGCCAGTAGTAAGGCTCAGGGAACCTACGAGCAGTACTTC

D: TRBD1
J: TRBJ1-2
V: TRBV6-1
size: many
CDR3: CASSGTGTGEDGYTF
DNA: TGTGCCAGCAGTGGGACCGGGACAGGAGAGGATGGCTACACCTTC

D: .
J: TRBJ2-3
V: TRBV7-9
size: many
CDR3: CASSLVLSLTDTQYF
DNA: TGTGCCAGCAGCTTAGTACTATCCCTCACAGATACGCAGTATTTT

D: .
J: TRBJ2-7
V: TRBV7-8
size: many
CDR3: CASSLASVYEQYF
DNA: TGTGCCAGCAGCTTAGCGTCGGTCTACGAGCAGTACTTC

D: .
J: TRBJ1-1
V: TRBV28
size: many
CDR3: CASSLGGGNTEAFF
DNA: TGTGCCAGCAGTTTAGGGGGGGGTAACACTGAAGCTTTCTTT